One sample yielded the 5 T cell receptor beta chains listed below, sequenced in a study of blood T cells in healthy people across ages. Next came a second PCR, run for about 7 to 12 cycles, which used a sample-barcoded 5' primer along with a J-beta primer mix. TCRdb reanalysed the 5' RACE reads using MiXCR and keeps one entry per CDR3 protein. The repertoire has 850,000 to 1,100,000 distinct CDR3 sequences, roughly two fifths of them found once; the top ten carry less than 15%. Sample: blood. These receptor sequences come from a man younger than 30 in good health.

This clonotype has more than one count but fewer than ten. The V and J genes are TRBV30 and TRBJ2-3; tentatively, D is TRBD2 (6 bases). The CDR3 has 16 amino acids. Trimming cost V 2 bases and J 0 bases, with 15 bases left between them. Germline values: CDR1 GTSNPN, CDR2 SVGIG (reference sequence). The CDR3 reads CAWSPSPGTSTDTQYF. The CDR3 DNA sequence: TGTGCCTGGAGTCCCTCCCCCGGGACTAGCACAGATACGCAGTATTTT.

J is TRBJ2-2 and V is TRBV9, with D maybe TRBD2 (5 bases). Germline V lookup: CDR1 SGDLS, CDR2 YYNGEE. The length of the CDR3 is 16 residues. Deletions cut 1 base from V and 4 bases from J, with 14 bases between. The CDR3 sequence: CASSVRQAGGTGELFF. DNA for the CDR3: TGTGCCAGCAGCGTACGGCAGGCAGGAGGCACCGGGGAGCTGTTTTTT.

This clonotype was recorded a few times. The J gene is TRBJ1-1, the V gene TRBV4-2, with D possibly matching TRBD1 (6 bases). The CDR3 runs 15 residues. Germline V gives CDR1 LGHNA, CDR2 YNFKEQ. V gave up 0 bases and J gave up 4 bases, with 12 bases separating them. The CDR3 spells CASSQDQRGATEAFF. As DNA, the CDR3 is TGTGCCAGCAGCCAAGATCAGCGGGGGGCCACTGAAGCTTTCTTT.

This clonotype appeared a few times. The chain has TRBV13 and TRBJ1-1, with D hard to call. V lost 2 bases and J lost 2, with 9 bases in between. Germline CDR1 is PRHDT and CDR2 is FYEKMQ (reference sequence). This CDR3 region has 14 residues. CDR3 DNA: TGTGCCAGCAGCTTATGGGATTCTAACACTGAAGCTTTCTTT. Translation gives CASSLWDSNTEAFF. Full variable domain (remainder filled in from reference TRBV13 and TRBJ1-1): AAGVIQSPRHLIKEKRETATLKCYPIPRHDTVYWYQQGPGQDPQFLISFYEKMQSDKGSIPDRFSAQQFSDYHSELNMSSLELGDSALYFCASSLWDSNTEAFFGQGTRLTVV.

This clonotype was recorded only once. The chain couples TRBV9 to TRBJ1-1, with D unresolved. The CDR3 loop spans 14 amino acids. The germline V gene has CDR1 SGDLS and CDR2 YYNGEE. The V gene lost 0 bases and the J gene lost 3 bases, with 9 bases spanning the gap. CDR3 region: CASSVAADHTEAFF. Written as DNA, the CDR3 is TGTGCCAGCAGCGTAGCTGCAGACCACACTGAAGCTTTCTTT.